Included here is one TCR beta chain sequence, with context. Original processing methods: Nucleated cell counts were estimated from reference gene primer amplification. Profiling relied on immunoSEQ multiplex PCR, and the TCRdb table lists in-frame clones only, not all of them. V and J calls and clone size are as listed in that table; D and trimming were resolved from the DNA. Counted here are almost 250,000 clones, about 88% occurring once; the ten biggest clones make up roughly 1.6%. The data belong to a study of blood T cell repertoires in COVID-19. Study-level background: Researchers got acute and convalescent COVID-19 samples from the United States, Italy and Spain.

Participant age was roughly 18 to 100 years, and participants resided in about 25 US areas. Cohort 3 recovery required two negative PCRs, clearance, or symptom resolution. The CDR3 length is 14 residues. J was trimmed by 3 bases and V by 5 bases; bases with no gene match: 7. Per the germline V gene, CDR1 is SGHTA and CDR2 is FQGNSA. The receptor's source is a woman in her fifties or sixties who had recovered from COVID-19. This chain connects TRBV7-2 to TRBJ2-7, with 7 positions matching TRBD2. The sample consisted of PBMCs or T cells enriched from blood (not recorded which). The CDR3 DNA is TGTGCCAGCAGCCCCGGACTAGACTTCTACGAGCAGTACTTC. Residues: CASSPGLDFYEQYF.